The present TCR beta chain was sequenced within a study of T cell repertoires in cytomegalovirus infection. General study findings and limits: HLA-C-restricted CMV clonotypes gave the most frequent clonotype in two of eight donors.

Trimming stripped 3 bases from V and 0 bases from J, with 15 bases between. In germline, CDR1 is MDHEN, CDR2 SYDVKM. The CDR3 totals 17 residues. On this clonotype itself: Its antigen remains unidentified.

TCRdb recomputed calls from the reads with MiXCR, one row per CDR3 protein. The sample includes about 69,000 distinct CDR3 sequences, 25% to 30% of them seen just once. Sequencing was performed on CD8+ T cells from cultured PBMCs, taken from culture after CMV antigen stimulation. The rearrangement joins TRBV28 to TRBJ2-1; maybe TRBD2 (5 bases). The receptor comes from a human donor in good health (CMV status not recorded). Some clones in this sample may be carry-over from other donors' samples. CDR3 sequence (DNA): TGTGCCAGCAGTTTCCCTAAGAGGGCATACTCCTACAATGAGCAGTTCTTC. Its protein product is CASSFPKRAYSYNEQFF.